The rows below give T cell receptor beta chains drawn from one sample of a study of blood T cells in healthy people across ages. In TCRdb, the 5' RACE reads were re-called with MiXCR into one record per CDR3 protein. The sample carries 1.5 million to 2 million distinct CDR3 sequences, about two fifths recorded once. Sequencing input: blood. Receptors were obtained from a human donor in good health. Both conserved end residues are part of each CDR3. Fields, in order: CDR3 length, J gene, clone size, D gene, V gene, CDR3 DNA, CDR3 protein. The D gene is left open where the match is weak. Clone size appears in some rows only: once, few, many, or a class for an expanded clone.

13 | TRBJ2-3 | few | - | TRBV4-3 | TGCGCCAGCAGCCGTTCGCTTCGGGATACGCAGTATTTT | CASSRSLRDTQYF
12 | TRBJ1-1 | - | - | TRBV7-9 | TGTGCCGGCAGCTTTCCTCAGGGGGAAGCTTTCTTT | CAGSFPQGEAFF
14 | TRBJ1-1 | - | - | TRBV4-3 | TGCGCCAGCAGCGCACTTCCAAAGGGTTTAGAAGCTTTCTTT | CASSALPKGLEAFF
16 | TRBJ2-3 | many | - | TRBV7-9 | TGTGCCAGCAGCCCCCCCATGCGATCTAGCACAGATACGCAGTATTTT | CASSPPMRSSTDTQYF
17 | TRBJ2-5 | - | TRBD2 | TRBV10-3 | TGTGCCATCAGTGAGGGGACTAGCGGGGGCCAGGGTGTAACCCAGTACTTC | CAISEGTSGGQGVTQYF
15 | TRBJ1-1 | - | - | TRBV25-1 | TGTGCCACCACAGGTTATTACGACATGAACACTGAAGCTTTCTTT | CATTGYYDMNTEAFF
12 | TRBJ1-1 | - | - | TRBV5-8 | TGTGTCAGCAGCCTGTACAGGGAGTGGGCTTTCTTT | CVSSLYREWAFF
13 | TRBJ2-5 | once | - | TRBV11-3 | TGTGCCGGCAGCCTAGGAGTAAGAAAGACCCAGTACTTC | CAGSLGVRKTQYF
19 | TRBJ2-3 | - | TRBD2 | TRBV7-2 | TGTGCCAGCAGCCTGTCAGGGGCGGGGGGTCCAACCCGCACAGATACGCAGTATTTT | CASSLSGAGGPTRTDTQYF
14 | TRBJ1-1 | few | - | TRBV20-1 | TGCAGTGCTAGGGGTAGGATTTCGTTAACTGAAGCTTTCTTT | CSARGRISLTEAFF
15 | TRBJ2-6 | - | TRBD2 | TRBV28 | TGTGCCAGCAGTCCCCCGGGAGGTGGGGCCAACGTCCCGACTTTC | CASSPPGGGANVPTF
16 | TRBJ2-3 | - | - | TRBV4-3 | TGTGCCAGCAGCCAAGACCCAGGGTTGGGCACAGATACGCAGTATTTT | CASSQDPGLGTDTQYF
15 | TRBJ1-4 | few | - | TRBV5-5 | TGTGCCAGCAGCCAATACCCGTTGGCGAATGAAAAACTGTTTTTT | CASSQYPLANEKLFF
15 | TRBJ1-2 | many | TRBD1 | TRBV14 | TGTGCCAGCAGCCCGGACAGGTTTGGGGACTATGGCTACACCTTC | CASSPDRFGDYGYTF
13 | TRBJ2-1 | - | TRBD1 | TRBV2 | TGTGCCAGCAGTTCGGACAGGGAGCTTGAGCAGTTCTTC | CASSSDRELEQFF
14 | TRBJ2-7 | few | TRBD1 | TRBV29-1 | TGCAGCGCCAGAGTGGGACAGGCTTCCTACGAGCAGTACTTC | CSARVGQASYEQYF
16 | TRBJ1-1 | few | - | TRBV21-1 | TGTGCCAGCAGCCTATTCGGGACCCCGATCCGGACTGAAGCTTTCTTT | CASSLFGTPIRTEAFF
14 | TRBJ1-5 | - | - | TRBV30 | TGTGCCTGGTCCCAGGGTGCCCTAAATCAGCCCCAGCATTTT | CAWSQGALNQPQHF
14 | TRBJ2-7 | few | - | TRBV11-3 | TGTGCCAGCAGCCGAGGGGACCACTCCTACGAGCAGTACTTC | CASSRGDHSYEQYF